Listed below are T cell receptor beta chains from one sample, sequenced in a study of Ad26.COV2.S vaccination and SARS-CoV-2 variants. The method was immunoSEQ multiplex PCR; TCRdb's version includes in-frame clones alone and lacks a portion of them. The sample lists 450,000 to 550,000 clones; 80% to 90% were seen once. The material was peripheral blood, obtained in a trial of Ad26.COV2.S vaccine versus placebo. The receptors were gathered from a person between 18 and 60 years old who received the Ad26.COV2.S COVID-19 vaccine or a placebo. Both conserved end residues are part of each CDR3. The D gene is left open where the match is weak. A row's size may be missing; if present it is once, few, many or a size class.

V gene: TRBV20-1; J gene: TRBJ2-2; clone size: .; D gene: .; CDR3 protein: CSASGQANTGELFF; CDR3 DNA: TGCAGTGCTAGTGGGCAGGCGAACACCGGGGAGCTGTTTTTT
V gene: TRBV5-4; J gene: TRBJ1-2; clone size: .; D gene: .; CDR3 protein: CASSLKGSTPACTF; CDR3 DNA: TGTGCCAGCAGCTTGAAGGGCAGTACCCCTGCCTGCACCTTC
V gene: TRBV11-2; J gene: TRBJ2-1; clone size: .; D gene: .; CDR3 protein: CASSLGVGGGGEQFF; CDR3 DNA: TGTGCCAGCAGCTTAGGTGTCGGCGGGGGCGGTGAGCAGTTCTTC
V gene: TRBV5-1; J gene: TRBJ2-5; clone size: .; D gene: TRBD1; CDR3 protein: CASSQGTQETQYF; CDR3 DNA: TGCGCCAGTTCACAGGGGACCCAAGAGACCCAGTACTTC
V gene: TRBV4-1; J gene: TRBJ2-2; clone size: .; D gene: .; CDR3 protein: CASSQDLRRILSTGELFF; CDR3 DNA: TGCGCCAGCAGCCAAGATCTTAGACGGATCCTATCCACCGGGGAGCTGTTTTTT
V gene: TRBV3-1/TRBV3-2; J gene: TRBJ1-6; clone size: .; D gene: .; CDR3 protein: CASSHTDDGSLHF; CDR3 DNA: TGTGCCAGCAGCCATACGGACGACGGTTCCCTCCACTTT
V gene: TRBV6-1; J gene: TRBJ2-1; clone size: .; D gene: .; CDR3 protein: CASSEPGSSYNEQFF; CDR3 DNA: TGTGCCAGCAGTGAACCTGGGAGCTCCTACAATGAGCAGTTCTTC
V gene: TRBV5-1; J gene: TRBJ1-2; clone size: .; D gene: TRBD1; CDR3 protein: CASSLDRVSYGYTF; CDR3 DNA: TGCGCCAGCAGTCTCGACAGGGTGAGCTATGGCTACACCTTC
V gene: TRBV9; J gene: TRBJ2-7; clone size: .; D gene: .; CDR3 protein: CASSPQTDFSYEQYF; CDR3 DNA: TGTGCCAGCAGCCCTCAGACAGATTTCTCCTACGAGCAGTACTTC
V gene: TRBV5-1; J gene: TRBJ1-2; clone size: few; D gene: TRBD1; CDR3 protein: CASSPGQGRYGYTF; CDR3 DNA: TGCGCCAGCAGCCCCGGACAGGGCCGCTATGGCTACACCTTC
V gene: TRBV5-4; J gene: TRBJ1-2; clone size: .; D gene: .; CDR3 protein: CASSLSGTPVGYTF; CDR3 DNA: TGTGCCAGCAGCTTGTCGGGGACCCCAGTCGGCTACACCTTC
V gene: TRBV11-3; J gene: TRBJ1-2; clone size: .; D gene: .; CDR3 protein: CASSLVQGSDYGYTF; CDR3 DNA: TGTGCCAGCAGCTTAGTCCAGGGGTCTGACTATGGCTACACCTTC
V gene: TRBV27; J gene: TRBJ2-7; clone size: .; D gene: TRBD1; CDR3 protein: CASSFGRGHEQYF; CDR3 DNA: TGTGCCAGCAGTTTCGGCAGGGGGCACGAGCAGTACTTC
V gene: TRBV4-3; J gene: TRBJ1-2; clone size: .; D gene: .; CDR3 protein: CASSLELGGHYGYTF; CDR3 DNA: TGCGCCAGCAGCCTTGAACTCGGGGGGCACTATGGCTACACCTTC
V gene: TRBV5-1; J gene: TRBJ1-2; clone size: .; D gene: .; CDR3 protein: CASSLEQTNGYTF; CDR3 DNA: TGCGCCAGCAGCTTGGAACAAACGAATGGCTACACCTTC
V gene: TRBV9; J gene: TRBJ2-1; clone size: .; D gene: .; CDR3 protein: CASSAPYNEQFF; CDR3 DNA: TGTGCCAGCAGCGCCCCTTACAATGAGCAGTTCTTC